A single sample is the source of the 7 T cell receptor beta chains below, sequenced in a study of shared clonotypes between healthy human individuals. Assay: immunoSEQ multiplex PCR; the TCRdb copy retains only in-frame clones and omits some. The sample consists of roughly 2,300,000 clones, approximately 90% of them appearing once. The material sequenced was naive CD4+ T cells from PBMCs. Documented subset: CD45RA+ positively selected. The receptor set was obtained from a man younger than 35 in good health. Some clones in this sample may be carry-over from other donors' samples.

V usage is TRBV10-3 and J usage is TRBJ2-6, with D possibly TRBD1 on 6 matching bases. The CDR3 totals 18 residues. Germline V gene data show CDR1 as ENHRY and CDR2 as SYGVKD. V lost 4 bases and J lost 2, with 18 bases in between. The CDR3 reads CAISASRGLFAGANVLTF. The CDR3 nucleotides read TGTGCCATCAGTGCGTCCAGGGGTCTCTTTGCTGGGGCCAACGTCCTGACTTTC.

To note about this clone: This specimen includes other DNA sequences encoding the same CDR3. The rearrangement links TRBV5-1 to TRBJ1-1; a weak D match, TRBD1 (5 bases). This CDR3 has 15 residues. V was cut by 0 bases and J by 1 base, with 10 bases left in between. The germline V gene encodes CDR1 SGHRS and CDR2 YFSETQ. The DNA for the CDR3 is TGCGCCAGCAGCTTGGATCCGGGGACGAACACTGAAGCTTTCTTT. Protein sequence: CASSLDPGTNTEAFF.

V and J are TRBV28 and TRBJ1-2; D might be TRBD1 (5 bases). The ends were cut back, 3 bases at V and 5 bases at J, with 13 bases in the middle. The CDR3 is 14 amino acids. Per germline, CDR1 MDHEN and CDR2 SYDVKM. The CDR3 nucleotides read TGTGCCAGCAGTTTTCTGGGGCAACTTTATGGCTACACCTTC. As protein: CASSFLGQLYGYTF.

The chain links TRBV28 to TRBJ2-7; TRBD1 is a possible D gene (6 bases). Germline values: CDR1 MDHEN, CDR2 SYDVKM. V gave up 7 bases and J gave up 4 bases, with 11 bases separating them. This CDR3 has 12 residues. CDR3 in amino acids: CASTGTMYEQYF. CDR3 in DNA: TGTGCCAGCACCGGGACAATGTACGAGCAGTACTTC.

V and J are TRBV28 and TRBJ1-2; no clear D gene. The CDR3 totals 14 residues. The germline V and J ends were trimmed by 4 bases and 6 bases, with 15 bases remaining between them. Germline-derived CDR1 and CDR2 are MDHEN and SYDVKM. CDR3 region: CASSSAGESHGYTF. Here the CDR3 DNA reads TGTGCCAGCAGTTCCGCCGGGGAATCCCATGGCTACACCTTC.

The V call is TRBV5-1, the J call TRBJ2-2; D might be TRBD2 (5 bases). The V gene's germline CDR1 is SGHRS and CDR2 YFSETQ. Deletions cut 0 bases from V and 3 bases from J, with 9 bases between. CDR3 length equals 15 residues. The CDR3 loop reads CASSLEGLYTGELFF. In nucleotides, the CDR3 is TGCGCCAGCAGCTTGGAAGGACTGTACACCGGGGAGCTGTTTTTT. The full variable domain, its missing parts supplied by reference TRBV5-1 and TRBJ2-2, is KAGVTQTPRYLIKTRGQQVTLSCSPISGHRSVSWYQQTPGQGLQFLFEYFSETQRNKGNFPGRFSGRQFSNSRSEMNVSTLELGDSALYLCASSLEGLYTGELFFGEGSRLTVL.

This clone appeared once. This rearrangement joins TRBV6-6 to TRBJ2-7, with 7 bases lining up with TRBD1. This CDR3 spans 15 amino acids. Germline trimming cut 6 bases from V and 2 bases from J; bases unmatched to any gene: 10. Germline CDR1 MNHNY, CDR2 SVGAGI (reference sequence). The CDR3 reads CASSRSRDSTYEQYF. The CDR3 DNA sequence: TGTGCCAGCAGCCGGTCCCGGGACAGTACCTACGAGCAGTACTTC.